This entry features one T cell receptor beta chain sequence. Its antigen is as yet unknown. At the DNA level, this CDR3 is encoded by other sequences in the same sample as well. The sample is drawn from a study of graft-versus-host responses after intestinal transplantation. About the research overall: Once they had received anti-thymocyte globulin induction, all recipients took tacrolimus and steroids for roughly three years. Findings and limits, study-wide: Recipient marrow harbored GvH clones, some of which surfaced first in ileum or blood.

V was trimmed by 0 bases and J by 1 base, leaving 6 bases between them. In germline, CDR1 is GTSNPN, CDR2 SVGIG (reference sequence). The CDR3 covers 13 residues. The protocol was immunoSEQ multiplex PCR, while the TCRdb copy is restricted to in-frame clones and leaves out a portion. Among approximately 110,000 clones listed, 85% to 95% were seen once. This sequence was found in a human donor who was the organ donor for an intestinal transplant. The source material was unstimulated CD8+ T cells sorted from spleen or lymph node cells, sampled before transplant. The V call is TRBV30, the J call TRBJ1-1; no clear D. CDR3 residues: CAWSVTENTEAFF. The DNA for the CDR3 is TGTGCCTGGAGTGTAACTGAGAACACTGAAGCTTTCTTT. The variable domain in full, with the rest retrieved from reference TRBV30 and TRBJ1-1, is SQTIHQWPATLVQPVGSPLSLECTVEGTSNPNLYWYRQAAGRGLQLLFYSVGIGQISSEVPQNLSASRPQDRQFILSSKKLLLSDSGFYLCAWSVTENTEAFFGQGTRLTVV.